Each of the 2 T cell receptor beta chains below was sequenced from the same sample in a study of blood T cells in healthy people across ages. The authors ran a second PCR of about 6 to 11 cycles using a sample-barcoded 5' primer and a J-beta primer mix. One entry per CDR3 protein, called by TCRdb with MiXCR from the 5' RACE reads. The repertoire holds hundreds of thousands of distinct CDR3 sequences, with under 65% as singletons. Sequences were obtained from blood. Receptors were obtained from a man in his sixties in good health.

This clonotype was seen a few times. The chain combines TRBV15 with TRBJ2-1; 11 bases line up with TRBD2. The CDR3 covers 20 residues. Trimming took 5 bases from V and 3 from J; bases not matched to a gene: 18. Per the germline V gene, CDR1 is LNHNV and CDR2 is YYDKDF (reference sequence). The CDR3, as DNA: TGTGCCACCAGCGGGGATTTAGCGGGGGGGCTGGTACTTGGCTACAATGAGCAGTTCTTC. Amino acids: CATSGDLAGGLVLGYNEQFF.

V and J are TRBV20-1 and TRBJ1-6; 7 bases are a match to TRBD1. This CDR3 region has 15 residues. The J segment lost 8 bases and the V segment lost 0 bases, leaving 7 bases of the junction unmatched. The germline V gene encodes CDR1 DFQATT and CDR2 SNEGSKA (reference sequence). The chain's CDR3 is CSARDWGQRDSPLHF. The CDR3 DNA reads as TGCAGTGCTAGAGATTGGGGACAGCGGGATTCACCCCTCCACTTT.